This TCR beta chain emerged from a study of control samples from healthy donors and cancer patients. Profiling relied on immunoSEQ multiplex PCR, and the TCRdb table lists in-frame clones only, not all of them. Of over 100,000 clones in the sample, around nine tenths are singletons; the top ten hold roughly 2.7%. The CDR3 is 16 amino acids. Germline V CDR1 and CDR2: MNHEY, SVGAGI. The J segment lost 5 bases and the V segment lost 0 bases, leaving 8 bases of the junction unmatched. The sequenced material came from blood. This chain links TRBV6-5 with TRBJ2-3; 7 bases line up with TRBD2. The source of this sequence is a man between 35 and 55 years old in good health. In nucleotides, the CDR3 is TGTGCCAGCAGTTACTCGATAGTCGGGGGGATAGATACGCAGTATTTT. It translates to CASSYSIVGGIDTQYF.